This T cell receptor (beta chain) was recovered during a study of T cell responses to AZD1222 COVID-19 vaccine. This CDR3 region has 12 residues. V was pared by 3 bases and J by 7 bases, with 12 bases between. Per the germline V gene, CDR1 is DFQATT and CDR2 is SNEGSKA (reference sequence). Clones were read by immunoSEQ multiplex PCR, and TCRdb kept only the in-frame ones, dropping some. The sample consists of around 70,000 clones, about 85% of them appearing once. The rearrangement joins TRBV20-1 to TRBJ1-1, with a tentative D call TRBD1 (5 bases). This clonotype was obtained from an adult in good health. The sample in question was peripheral blood, obtained on day 0 of AZD1222 vaccination. The DNA of the CDR3 is TGCAGTGCTAGTTCGCGGGGGGGTGAAGCTTTCTTT. This encodes CSASSRGGEAFF.